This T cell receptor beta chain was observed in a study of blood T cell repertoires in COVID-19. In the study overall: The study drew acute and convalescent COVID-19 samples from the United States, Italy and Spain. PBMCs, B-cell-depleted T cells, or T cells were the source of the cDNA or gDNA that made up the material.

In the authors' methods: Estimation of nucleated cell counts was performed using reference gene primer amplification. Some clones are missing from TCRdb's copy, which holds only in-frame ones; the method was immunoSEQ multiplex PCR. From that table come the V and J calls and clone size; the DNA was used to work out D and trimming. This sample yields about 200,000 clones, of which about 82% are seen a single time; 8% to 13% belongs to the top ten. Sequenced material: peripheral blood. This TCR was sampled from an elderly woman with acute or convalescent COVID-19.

The CDR3 DNA reads as TGTGCCAGTTCTAGCGGGAGTTTTTACAATGAGCAGTTCTTC. This translates into CASSSGSFYNEQFF. V and J are TRBV7-3 and TRBJ2-1; 10 bases match TRBD2. The length of the CDR3 is 14 residues. CDR1 SGHTA and CDR2 FQGTGA come from the germline V gene. V shed 9 bases, J shed 4 bases, and the junction held 6 bases outside the gene matches.